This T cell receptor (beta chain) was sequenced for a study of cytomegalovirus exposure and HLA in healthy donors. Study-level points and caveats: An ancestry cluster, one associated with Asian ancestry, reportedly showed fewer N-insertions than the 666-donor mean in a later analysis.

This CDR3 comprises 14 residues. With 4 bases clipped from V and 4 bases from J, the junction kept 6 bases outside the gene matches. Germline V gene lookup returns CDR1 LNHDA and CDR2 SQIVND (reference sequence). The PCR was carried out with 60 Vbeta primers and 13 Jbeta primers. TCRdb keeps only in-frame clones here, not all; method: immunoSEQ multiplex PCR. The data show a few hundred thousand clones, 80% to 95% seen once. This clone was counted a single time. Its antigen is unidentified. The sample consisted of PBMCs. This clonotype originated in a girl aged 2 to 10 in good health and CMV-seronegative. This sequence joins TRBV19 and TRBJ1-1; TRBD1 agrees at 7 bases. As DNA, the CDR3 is TGTGCCAGTAGTACAAACGACAGGGCCACTGAAGCTTTCTTT. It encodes CASSTNDRATEAFF.